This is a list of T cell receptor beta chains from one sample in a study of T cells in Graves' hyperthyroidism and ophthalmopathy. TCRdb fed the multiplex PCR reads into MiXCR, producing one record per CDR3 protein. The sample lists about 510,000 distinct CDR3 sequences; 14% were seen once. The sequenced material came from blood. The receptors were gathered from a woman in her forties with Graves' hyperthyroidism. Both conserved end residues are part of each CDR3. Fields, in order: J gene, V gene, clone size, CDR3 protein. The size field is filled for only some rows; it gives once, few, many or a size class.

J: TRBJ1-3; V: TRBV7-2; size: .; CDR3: CASSFLSPNTIYF
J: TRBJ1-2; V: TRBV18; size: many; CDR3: CASSPASTEDNYGYTF
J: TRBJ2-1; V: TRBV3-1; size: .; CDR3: CASSQDSTSGSPYNEQFF
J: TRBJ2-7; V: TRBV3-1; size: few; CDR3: CASSQEWTGDYEQYF
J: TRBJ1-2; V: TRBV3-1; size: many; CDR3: CASSQLLTYYGYTF
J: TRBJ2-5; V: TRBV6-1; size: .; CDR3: CASSYTGRETQYF
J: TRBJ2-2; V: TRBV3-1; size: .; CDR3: CASSPWDRQDTGELFF
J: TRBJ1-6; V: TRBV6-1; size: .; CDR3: CASSNNADYNSPLHF
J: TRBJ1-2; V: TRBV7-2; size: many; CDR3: CASSPGQGEYGYTF
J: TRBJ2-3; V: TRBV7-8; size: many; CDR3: CASSFLRSTDTQYF
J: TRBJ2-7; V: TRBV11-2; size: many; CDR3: CASTLGHSEQYF
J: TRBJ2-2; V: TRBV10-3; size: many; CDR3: CAIAGTGSTGELFF
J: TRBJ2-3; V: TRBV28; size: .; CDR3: CASTPLVLSDTQYF
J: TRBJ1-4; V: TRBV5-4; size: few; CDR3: CASSQGSGTGNEKLFF